This entry features one T cell receptor (beta chain) sequence. Germline loops: CDR1 DFQATT, CDR2 SNEGSKA (reference sequence). The CDR3 is 13 amino acids. The ends were cut back, 3 bases at V and 0 bases at J, with 9 bases in the middle. This sample stems from a study of blood T cell repertoires in COVID-19. Study context: Samples representing acute and convalescent COVID-19 were sourced from the United States, Italy and Spain.

Generated by immunoSEQ multiplex PCR, the TCRdb table keeps only in-frame clones and is missing some. The table shows about 360,000 clones, with around 87% occurring only once. This chain links TRBV20-1 with TRBJ2-7; D gene unclear. This receptor was identified in a human donor in a cohort sampled during active COVID-19. Sequencing input: peripheral blood. CDR3 region: CSASFGSSYEQYF. In DNA, the CDR3 is TGCAGTGCTAGTTTCGGTAGCTCCTACGAGCAGTACTTC.